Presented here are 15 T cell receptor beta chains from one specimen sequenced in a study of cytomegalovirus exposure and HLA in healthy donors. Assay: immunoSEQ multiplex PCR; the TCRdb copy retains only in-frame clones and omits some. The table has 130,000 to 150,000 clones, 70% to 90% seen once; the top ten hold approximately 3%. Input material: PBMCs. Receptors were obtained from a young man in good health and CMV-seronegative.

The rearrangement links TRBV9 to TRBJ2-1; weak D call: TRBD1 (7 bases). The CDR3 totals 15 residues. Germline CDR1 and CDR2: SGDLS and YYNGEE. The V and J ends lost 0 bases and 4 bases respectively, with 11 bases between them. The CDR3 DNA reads TGTGCCAGCAGCGTAGTACAGGGGACTTACAATGAGCAGTTCTTC. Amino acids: CASSVVQGTYNEQFF.

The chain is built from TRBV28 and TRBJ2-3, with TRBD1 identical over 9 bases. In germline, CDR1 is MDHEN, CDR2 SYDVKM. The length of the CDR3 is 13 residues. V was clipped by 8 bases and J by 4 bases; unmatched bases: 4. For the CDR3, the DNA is TGTGCCAGCTGGGACAGGGCTTCAGATACGCAGTATTTT. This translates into CASWDRASDTQYF.

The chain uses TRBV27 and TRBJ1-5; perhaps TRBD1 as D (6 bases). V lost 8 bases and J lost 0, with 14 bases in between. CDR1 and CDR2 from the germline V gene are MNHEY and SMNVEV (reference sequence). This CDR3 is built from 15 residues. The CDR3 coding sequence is TGTGCCAGCGGAACAGGGTTCTATAGCAATCAGCCCCAGCATTTT. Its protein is CASGTGFYSNQPQHF.

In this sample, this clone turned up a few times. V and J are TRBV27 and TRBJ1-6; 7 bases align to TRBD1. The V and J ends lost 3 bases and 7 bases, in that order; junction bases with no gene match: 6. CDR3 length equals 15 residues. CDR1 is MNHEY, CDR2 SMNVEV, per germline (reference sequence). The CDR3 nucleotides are TGTGCCAGCAGTTTCGGCGACAGGGTGAATTCACCCCTCCACTTT. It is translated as CASSFGDRVNSPLHF.

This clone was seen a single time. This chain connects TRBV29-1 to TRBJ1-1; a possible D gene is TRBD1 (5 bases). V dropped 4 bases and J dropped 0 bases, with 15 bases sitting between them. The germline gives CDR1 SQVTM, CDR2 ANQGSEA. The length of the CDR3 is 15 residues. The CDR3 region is CSVGSGWAMNTEAFF. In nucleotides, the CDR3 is TGCAGCGTTGGTTCAGGGTGGGCCATGAACACTGAAGCTTTCTTT.

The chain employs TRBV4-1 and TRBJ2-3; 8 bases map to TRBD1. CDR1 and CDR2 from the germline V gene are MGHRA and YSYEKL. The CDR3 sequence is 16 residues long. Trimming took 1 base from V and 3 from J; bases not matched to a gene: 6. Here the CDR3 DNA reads TGCGCCAGCAGCCAAGCAGGAACAGGGGGTACAGATACGCAGTATTTT. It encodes CASSQAGTGGTDTQYF.

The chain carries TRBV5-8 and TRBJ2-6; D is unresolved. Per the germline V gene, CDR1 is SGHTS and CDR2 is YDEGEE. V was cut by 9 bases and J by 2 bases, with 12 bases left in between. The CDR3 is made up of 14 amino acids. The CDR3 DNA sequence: TGTGCCACCGAGCGAGTCCCTGGGGCCAACGTCCTGACTTTC. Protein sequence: CATERVPGANVLTF.

CDR3 sequence: CASSFPRTGGSYEQYF. Written as DNA, the CDR3 is TGTGCCAGCAGTTTCCCCCGGACAGGGGGCTCCTACGAGCAGTACTTC. The chain employs TRBV28 and TRBJ2-7, with 10 bases fitting TRBD1. The ends lost 3 bases at V and 0 bases at J; junction bases unmatched: 5. This CDR3 spans 16 amino acids. Germline values: CDR1 MDHEN, CDR2 SYDVKM. Full variable domain (outside the CDR3, taken from reference TRBV28 and TRBJ2-7): DVKVTQSSRYLVKRTGEKVFLECVQDMDHENMFWYRQDPGLGLRLIYFSYDVKMKEKGDIPEGYSVSREKKERFSLILESASTNQTSMYLCASSFPRTGGSYEQYFGPGTRLTVT.

The CDR3 here is CASSLEFSFSGISYEQYF. The CDR3 region has the DNA TGTGCCAGCAGCTTGGAGTTCAGCTTTAGCGGAATTTCCTACGAGCAGTACTTC. The gene calls are TRBV5-6 and TRBJ2-7, with TRBD2 as a possible D gene (6 bases). The V and J ends lost 0 bases and 1 base respectively, with 20 bases between them. There are 18 residues in the CDR3. From germline, CDR1 is SGHDT and CDR2 YYEEEE.

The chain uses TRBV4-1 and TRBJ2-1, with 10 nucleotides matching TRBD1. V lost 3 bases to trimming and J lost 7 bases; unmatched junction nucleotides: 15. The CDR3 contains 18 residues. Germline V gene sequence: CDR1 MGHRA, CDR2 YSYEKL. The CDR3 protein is CASSHFLPRQGARNEQFF. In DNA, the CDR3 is TGCGCCAGCAGCCATTTCCTCCCGAGACAGGGGGCGAGGAATGAGCAGTTCTTC.

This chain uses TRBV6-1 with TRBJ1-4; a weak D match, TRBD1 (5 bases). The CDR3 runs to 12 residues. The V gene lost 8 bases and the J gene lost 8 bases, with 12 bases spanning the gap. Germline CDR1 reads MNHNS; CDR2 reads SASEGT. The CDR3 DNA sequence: TGTGCCAGCTCTTACGGGGGGGAAAAACTGTTTTTT. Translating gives CASSYGGEKLFF.

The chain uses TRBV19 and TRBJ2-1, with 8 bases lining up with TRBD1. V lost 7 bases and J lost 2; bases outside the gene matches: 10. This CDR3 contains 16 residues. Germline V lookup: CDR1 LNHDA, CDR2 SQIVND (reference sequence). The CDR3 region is CASTPSTGVTYNEQFF. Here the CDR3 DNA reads TGTGCCAGTACCCCCTCGACAGGGGTCACCTACAATGAGCAGTTCTTC.

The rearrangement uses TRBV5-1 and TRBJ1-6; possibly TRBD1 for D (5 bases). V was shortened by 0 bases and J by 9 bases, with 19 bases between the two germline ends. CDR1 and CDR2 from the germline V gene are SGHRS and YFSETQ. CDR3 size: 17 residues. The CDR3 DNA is TGCGCCAGCAGCTTGGATTGGGTCGGGGGTTCCGGTTCACCCCTCCACTTT. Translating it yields CASSLDWVGGSGSPLHF.

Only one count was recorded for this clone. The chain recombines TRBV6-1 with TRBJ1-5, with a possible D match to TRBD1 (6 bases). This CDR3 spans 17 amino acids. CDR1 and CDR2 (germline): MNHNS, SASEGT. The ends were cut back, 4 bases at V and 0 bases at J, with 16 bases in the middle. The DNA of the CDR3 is TGTGCCAGCAGTGGGAGCCACAGGGTCTATAGCAATCAGCCCCAGCATTTT. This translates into CASSGSHRVYSNQPQHF.

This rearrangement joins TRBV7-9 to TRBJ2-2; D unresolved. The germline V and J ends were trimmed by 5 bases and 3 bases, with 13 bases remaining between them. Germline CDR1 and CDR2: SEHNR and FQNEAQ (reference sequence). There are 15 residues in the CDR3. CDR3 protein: CASSARDTHTGELFF. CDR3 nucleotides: TGTGCCAGCAGCGCAAGAGACACCCACACCGGGGAGCTGTTTTTT.